The rows below give T cell receptor beta chains drawn from one sample of a study of PD-1 blockade in classical Hodgkin lymphoma. Method: immunoSEQ multiplex PCR; TCRdb's copy keeps in-frame clones and lacks some. The data show under 3,000 clones, under 80% seen once. The input for sequencing was CD8+ T cells from blood, taken at baseline. The receptors come from a human donor with classical Hodgkin lymphoma. Both conserved end residues are part of each CDR3. A D gene is named only where the DNA matches it firmly.

D	J	V	CDR3
-	TRBJ1-1	TRBV6-1	CANGGTNTEAFF
-	TRBJ2-5	TRBV27	CASGRKETQYF
TRBD1	TRBJ2-2	TRBV9	CASSVETGGTGELFF
TRBD1	TRBJ2-1	TRBV28	CASSLLGTGMVNEQFF
-	TRBJ2-5	TRBV5-8	CASSLGVFQETQYF
-	TRBJ1-5	TRBV4-1	CASSQDRWGGQPQHF
TRBD1	TRBJ2-3	TRBV27	CASRLRGQVTDTQYF
-	TRBJ2-7	TRBV7-9	CASSRPMEQPGYEQYF
-	TRBJ2-3	TRBV11-2	CASSFRGWADTQYF
TRBD2	TRBJ2-1	TRBV4-2	CASSQDPGLARNEQFF
-	TRBJ2-1	TRBV6-1	CASKVGSFNEQFF
TRBD2	TRBJ2-1	TRBV27	CATSLGGPAYNEQFF
TRBD2	TRBJ2-1	TRBV27	CASWRGGYHEQFF
TRBD1	TRBJ2-7	TRBV7-9	CASSPRTGVGVDEQYF
-	TRBJ2-1	TRBV4-2	CASSQDRQGGNEQFF
-	TRBJ2-4	TRBV27	CASSSDSLAKNIQYF
-	TRBJ2-5	TRBV4-3	CASSQGTGSMEAQYF
TRBD2	TRBJ2-1	TRBV7-9	CASSVAGLSYNEQFF
-	TRBJ2-2	TRBV4-1	CASSQGRDFNTGELFF
-	TRBJ2-5	TRBV9	CASSPPYQETQYF
-	TRBJ1-5	TRBV27	CASGVNQPQHF
TRBD2	TRBJ2-7	TRBV4-1	CASSPGPIGGSSYEQYF
TRBD2	TRBJ2-7	TRBV19	CASSIGLAGTYEQYF
-	TRBJ2-2	TRBV19	CASSTPSDTGELFF
-	TRBJ2-1	TRBV2	CASRYGGPNNEQFF
-	TRBJ2-5	TRBV7-9	CASSRIRLEVQETQYF
TRBD1	TRBJ2-1	TRBV4-1	CASSQDTGQAYNEQFF
TRBD2	TRBJ2-7	TRBV4-2	CASSQTHEAPGLAGSYEQYF
-	TRBJ2-7	TRBV7-6	CASSSGPNYEQYF
-	TRBJ2-1	TRBV19	CASTLTGWNEQFF
-	TRBJ1-5	TRBV15	CATSRHRSQPQHF
TRBD2	TRBJ2-1	TRBV7-6	CASSLAAGAGGSYNEQFF
-	TRBJ2-2	TRBV28	CASSGWGTGELFF
TRBD1	TRBJ1-2	TRBV7-6	CASSPRDRGLEGYTF
-	TRBJ1-1	TRBV30	CAGSMGVQNTEAFF
-	TRBJ2-5	TRBV7-9	CASRDSGFQETQYF
-	TRBJ1-1	TRBV7-6	CASTKTVNTEAFF
-	TRBJ1-4	TRBV9	CASSVGAENEKLFF
-	TRBJ2-1	TRBV9	CASSPRQLPSSYNEQFF
-	TRBJ1-5	TRBV7-8	CASSPRSVQPQHF
TRBD2	TRBJ2-5	TRBV19	CASSSLAGQQETQYF
-	TRBJ2-3	TRBV19	CASSILDTQYF
-	TRBJ2-2	TRBV27	CASSFLASGVSGELFF
TRBD1	TRBJ2-7	TRBV27	CASSFGTGYEQYF
-	TRBJ2-1	TRBV27	CASSFGGGTVFF
-	TRBJ2-5	TRBV5-1	CASSLGTEETQYF
TRBD1	TRBJ2-1	TRBV4-3	CASSHGTGFQKKNNEQFF
-	TRBJ2-7	TRBV27	CASGGRGGYEQYF
-	TRBJ1-2	TRBV14	CASSQAGVHGYTF
-	TRBJ2-7	TRBV11-3	CASSLLVSISKEQYF
-	TRBJ2-7	TRBV6-1	CASSEPGYEQYF
-	TRBJ2-3	TRBV19	CASSIQKRVTDTQYF
-	TRBJ2-1	TRBV6-5	CASSYTGTFSYNEQFF
-	TRBJ1-1	TRBV27	CASSLVAGRSTEAFF